This T cell receptor (beta chain) was found in a study of T cells in Graves' hyperthyroidism and ophthalmopathy. With regard to this clonotype: What it binds is unknown. Being one base from a much bigger clone, this may be a read error.

Overall study findings and caveats: Also found in blood were most expanded thyroid clonotypes above 0.001.

TCR beta CDR3 regions were amplified from RNA. Primed by the HTBI set, a first-round RT-PCR was run on the TCR CDR3. TCRdb used MiXCR to reprocess the multiplex PCR reads, holding one entry per CDR3 protein. The table records nearly 600,000 distinct CDR3 sequences, 14% of them present only once. Patients with uncontrolled infections, other autoimmune diseases, pregnancy or lactation were excluded. The germline V and J ends were trimmed by 1 base and 5 bases, with 13 bases remaining between them. Germline V gene sequence: CDR1 MNHEY, CDR2 SMNVEV (reference sequence). This CDR3 is 15 amino acids long. Sequenced input: blood. This sequence was found in a woman under 30 with Graves' ophthalmopathy. V and J are TRBV27 and TRBJ2-3; D gene ambiguous. CDR3 sequence: CASSLYLTHRDTQYF. The CDR3 DNA sequence: TGTGCCAGCAGTTTATACCTCACACACAGAGATACGCAGTATTTT.